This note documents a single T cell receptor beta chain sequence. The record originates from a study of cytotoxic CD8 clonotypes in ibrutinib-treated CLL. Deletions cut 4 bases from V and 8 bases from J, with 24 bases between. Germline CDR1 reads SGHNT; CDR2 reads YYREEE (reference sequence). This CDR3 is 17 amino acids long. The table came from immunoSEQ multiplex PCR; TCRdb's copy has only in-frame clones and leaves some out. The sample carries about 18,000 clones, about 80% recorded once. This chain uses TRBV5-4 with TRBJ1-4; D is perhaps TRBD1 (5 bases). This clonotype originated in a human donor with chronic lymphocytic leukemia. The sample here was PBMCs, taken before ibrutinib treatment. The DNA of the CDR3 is TGTGCCAGCAGCCTTTTTGGCCCGGGGACCGACAACGAAAAACTGTTTTTT. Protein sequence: CASSLFGPGTDNEKLFF.